This TCR beta chain was captured in a study of blood T cell repertoires in COVID-19. Overall study context: The origin of the acute and convalescent COVID-19 samples was the United States, Italy and Spain. Nucleic acid was either cDNA or gDNA, and it came from T cells, B-cell-depleted T cells, or PBMCs.

The CDR3 loop spans 13 amino acids. In the original workflow: Amplified reference gene primers provided the basis for estimating nucleated cell counts. Produced via immunoSEQ multiplex PCR; TCRdb's table is partial and in-frame only. That table supplies the V and J calls and clone size; D and trimming were determined from the DNA. The sample has 220,000 or so clones, 82% seen once. The chain uses TRBV21-1 and TRBJ1-1; the D call of TRBD1 is as the table states it, not checked on the DNA. TRBV21-1 is assigned pseudogene status. Sequencing was carried out using peripheral blood. This receptor was obtained from an elderly woman with acute or convalescent COVID-19. In nucleotides, the CDR3 is TGTGCCAGCAGCAGATGGACAGGGGTTGAAGCTTTCTTT. Protein: CASSRWTGVEAFF.